These 2 T cell receptor beta chains were all obtained from the same sample, sequenced in a study of OX40 agonist ivuxolimab in advanced cancers. The protocol was immunoSEQ multiplex PCR, while the TCRdb copy is restricted to in-frame clones and leaves out a portion. The sample holds around 68,000 clones, roughly 91% seen once. Sequenced material: CD4+ or CD8+ T cells sorted from blood, taken in a trial of the OX40 agonist ivuxolimab. These receptor sequences come from an adult with an advanced solid tumor such as melanoma, head and neck, liver or kidney cancer.

This rearrangement joins TRBV18 to TRBJ2-4; D is undetermined. The CDR3 covers 16 residues. The germline CDR1 and CDR2 sequences are KGHSH and LQKENI. Trimming took 4 bases from V and 0 from J, leaving 13 bases between them. CDR3 sequence reads: CASSLQKRLAKNIQYF. CDR3 DNA sequence: TGTGCCAGCTCACTTCAAAAGAGACTAGCCAAAAACATTCAGTACTTC.

This clone was observed once. CDR3 amino acids: CASSPDRVRETQYF. The CDR3 DNA reads TGTGCCAGCAGCCCGGACAGGGTGAGAGAGACCCAGTACTTC. The genes are TRBV14 and TRBJ2-5, with 8 bases aligning to TRBD1. V lost 4 bases, J lost 4 bases, and 5 bases stayed unmatched. Per the germline V gene, CDR1 is SGHDN and CDR2 is FVKESK. This CDR3 is built from 14 residues. The full variable domain, rest sourced from reference TRBV14 and TRBJ2-5, is EAGVTQFPSHSVIEKGQTVTLRCDPISGHDNLYWYRRVMGKEIKFLLHFVKESKQDESGMPNNRFLAERTGGTYSTLKVQPAELEDSGVYFCASSPDRVRETQYFGPGTRLLVL.